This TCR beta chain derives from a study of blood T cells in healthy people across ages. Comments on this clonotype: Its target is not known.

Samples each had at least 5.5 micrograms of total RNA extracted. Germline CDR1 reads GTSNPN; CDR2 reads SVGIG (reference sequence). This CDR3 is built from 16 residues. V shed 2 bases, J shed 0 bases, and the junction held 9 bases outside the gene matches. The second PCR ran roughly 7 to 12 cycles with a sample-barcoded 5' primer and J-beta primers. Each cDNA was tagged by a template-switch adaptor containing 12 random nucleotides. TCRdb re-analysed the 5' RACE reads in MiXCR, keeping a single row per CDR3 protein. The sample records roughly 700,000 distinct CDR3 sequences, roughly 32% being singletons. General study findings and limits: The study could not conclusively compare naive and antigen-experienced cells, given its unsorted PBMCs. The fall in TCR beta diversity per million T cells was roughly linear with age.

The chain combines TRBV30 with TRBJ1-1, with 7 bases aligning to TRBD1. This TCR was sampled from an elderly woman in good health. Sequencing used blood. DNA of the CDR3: TGTGCCTGGAGTAGGGCAGGGGGATTGGTGAACACTGAAGCTTTCTTT. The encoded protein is CAWSRAGGLVNTEAFF.